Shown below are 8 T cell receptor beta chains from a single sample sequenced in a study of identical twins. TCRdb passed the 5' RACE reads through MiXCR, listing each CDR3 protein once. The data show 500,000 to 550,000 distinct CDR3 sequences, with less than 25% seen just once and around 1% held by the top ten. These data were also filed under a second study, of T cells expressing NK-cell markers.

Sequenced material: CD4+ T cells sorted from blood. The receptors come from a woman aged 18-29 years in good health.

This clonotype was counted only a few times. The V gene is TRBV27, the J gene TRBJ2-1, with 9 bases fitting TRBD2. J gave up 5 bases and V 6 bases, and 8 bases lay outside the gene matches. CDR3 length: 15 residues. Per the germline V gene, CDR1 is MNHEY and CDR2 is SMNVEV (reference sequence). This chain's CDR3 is CASSLRLAVHNEQFF. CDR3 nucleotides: TGTGCCAGCAGCCTGCGACTAGCGGTACACAATGAGCAGTTCTTC.

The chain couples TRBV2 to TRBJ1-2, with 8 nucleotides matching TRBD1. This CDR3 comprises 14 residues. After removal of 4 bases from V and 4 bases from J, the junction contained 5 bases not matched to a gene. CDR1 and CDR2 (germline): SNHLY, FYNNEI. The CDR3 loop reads CASSVRGQTYGYTF. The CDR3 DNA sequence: TGTGCCAGCAGTGTCAGGGGGCAGACCTATGGCTACACCTTC.

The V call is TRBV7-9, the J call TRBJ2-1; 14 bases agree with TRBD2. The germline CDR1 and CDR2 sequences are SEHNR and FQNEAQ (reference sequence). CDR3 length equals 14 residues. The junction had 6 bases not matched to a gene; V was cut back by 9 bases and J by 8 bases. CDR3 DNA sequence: TGTGCCAGTCGACTAGCGGGAGGGTGGGATGAGCAGTTCTTC. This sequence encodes CASRLAGGWDEQFF. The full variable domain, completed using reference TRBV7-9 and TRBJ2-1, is DTGVSQNPRHKITKRGQNVTFRCDPISEHNRLYWYRQTLGQGPEFLTYFQNEAQLEKSRLLSDRFSAERPKGSFSTLEIQRTEQGDSAMYLCASRLAGGWDEQFFGPGTRLTVL.

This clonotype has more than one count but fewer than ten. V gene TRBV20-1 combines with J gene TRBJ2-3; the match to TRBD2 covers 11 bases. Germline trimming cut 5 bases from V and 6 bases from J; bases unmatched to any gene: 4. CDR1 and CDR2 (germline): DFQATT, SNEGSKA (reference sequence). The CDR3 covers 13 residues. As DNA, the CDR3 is TGCAGTGCTGTCCTAGCGGGAGGTGATACGCAGTATTTT. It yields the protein CSAVLAGGDTQYF.

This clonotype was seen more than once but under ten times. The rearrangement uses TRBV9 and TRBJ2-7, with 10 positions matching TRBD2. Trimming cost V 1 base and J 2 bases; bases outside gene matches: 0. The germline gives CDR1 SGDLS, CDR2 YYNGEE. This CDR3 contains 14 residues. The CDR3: CASSVTSGAYEQYF. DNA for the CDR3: TGTGCCAGCAGCGTAACTAGCGGGGCCTACGAGCAGTACTTC.

Here the CDR3 DNA reads TGTGCCAGCAGTTATGGCGCAGGGGCCAACTATGGCTACACCTTC. Translated: CASSYGAGANYGYTF. The rearrangement joins TRBV6-5 to TRBJ1-2, with TRBD1 as a possible D gene (6 bases). Looked up from germline, CDR1 is MNHEY and CDR2 is SVGAGI. The CDR3 runs to 15 residues. Trimming removed 3 bases at V and 2 bases at J, with 13 bases between.

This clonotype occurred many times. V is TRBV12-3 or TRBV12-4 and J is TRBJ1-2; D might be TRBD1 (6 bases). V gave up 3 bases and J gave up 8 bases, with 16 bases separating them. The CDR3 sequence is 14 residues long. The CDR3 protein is CASSLVSGDIGYTF. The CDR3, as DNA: TGTGCCAGCAGTTTGGTGTCCGGGGACATAGGCTACACCTTC.

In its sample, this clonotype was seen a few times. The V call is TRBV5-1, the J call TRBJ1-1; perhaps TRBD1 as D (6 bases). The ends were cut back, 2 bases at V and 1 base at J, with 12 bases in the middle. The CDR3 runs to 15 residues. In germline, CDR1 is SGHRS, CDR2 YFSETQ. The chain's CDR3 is CASSLKPGQNTEAFF. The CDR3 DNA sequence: TGCGCCAGCAGCTTAAAGCCGGGACAGAACACTGAAGCTTTCTTT.